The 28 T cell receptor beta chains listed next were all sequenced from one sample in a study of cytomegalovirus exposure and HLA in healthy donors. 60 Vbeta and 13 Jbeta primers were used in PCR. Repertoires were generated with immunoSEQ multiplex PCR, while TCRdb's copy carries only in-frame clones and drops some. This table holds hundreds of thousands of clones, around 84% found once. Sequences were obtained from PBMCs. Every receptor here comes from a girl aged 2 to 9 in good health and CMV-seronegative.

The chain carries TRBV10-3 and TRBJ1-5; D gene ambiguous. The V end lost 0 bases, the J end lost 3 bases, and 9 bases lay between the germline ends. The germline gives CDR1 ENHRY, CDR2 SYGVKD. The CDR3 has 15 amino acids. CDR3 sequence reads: CAISESGVNNQPQHF. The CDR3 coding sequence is TGTGCCATCAGTGAGTCGGGCGTGAACAATCAGCCCCAGCATTTT.

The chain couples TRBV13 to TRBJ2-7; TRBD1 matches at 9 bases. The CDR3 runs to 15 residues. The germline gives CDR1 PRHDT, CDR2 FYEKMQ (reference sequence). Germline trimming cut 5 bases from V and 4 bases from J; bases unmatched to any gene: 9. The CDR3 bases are TGTGCCAGCAGCAATGGACAGGGGAACCCGTACGAGCAGTACTTC. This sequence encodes CASSNGQGNPYEQYF.

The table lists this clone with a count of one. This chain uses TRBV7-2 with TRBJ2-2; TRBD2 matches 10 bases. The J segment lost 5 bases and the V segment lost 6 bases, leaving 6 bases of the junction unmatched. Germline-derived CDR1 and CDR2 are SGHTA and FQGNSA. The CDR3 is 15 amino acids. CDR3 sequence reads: CASSPLAGLTGELFF. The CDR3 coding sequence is TGTGCCAGCAGTCCACTAGCGGGACTAACCGGGGAGCTGTTTTTT.

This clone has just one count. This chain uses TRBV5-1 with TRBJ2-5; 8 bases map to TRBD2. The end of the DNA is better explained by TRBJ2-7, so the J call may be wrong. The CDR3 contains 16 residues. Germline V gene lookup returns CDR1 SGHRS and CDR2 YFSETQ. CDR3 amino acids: CASSYTGTRSSYEQYF. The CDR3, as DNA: TGCGCCAGCAGCTACACCGGGACTAGGAGCTCCTACGAGCAGTACTTC.

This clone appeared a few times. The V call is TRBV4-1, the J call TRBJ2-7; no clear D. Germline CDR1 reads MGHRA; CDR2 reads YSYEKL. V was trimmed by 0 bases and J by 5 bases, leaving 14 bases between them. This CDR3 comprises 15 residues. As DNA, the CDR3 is TGCGCCAGCAGCCAAGATCTAGACGAGGCCGACGAGCAGTACTTC. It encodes CASSQDLDEADEQYF.

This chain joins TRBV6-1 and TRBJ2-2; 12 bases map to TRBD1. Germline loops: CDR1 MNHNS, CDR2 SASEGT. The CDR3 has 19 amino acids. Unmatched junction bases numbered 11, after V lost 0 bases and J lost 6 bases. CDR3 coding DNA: TGTGCCAGCAGTGAAGCGTTTAGAAGAGGGACAGGGGGCCCCGGGGAGCTGTTTTTT. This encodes CASSEAFRRGTGGPGELFF.

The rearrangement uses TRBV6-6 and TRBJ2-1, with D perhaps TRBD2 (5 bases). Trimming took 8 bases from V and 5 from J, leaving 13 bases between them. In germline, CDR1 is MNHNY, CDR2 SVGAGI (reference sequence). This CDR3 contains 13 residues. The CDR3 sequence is CASSRTRNNEQFF. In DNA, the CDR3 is TGTGCCAGCTCAAGAACTAGGAACAATGAGCAGTTCTTC.

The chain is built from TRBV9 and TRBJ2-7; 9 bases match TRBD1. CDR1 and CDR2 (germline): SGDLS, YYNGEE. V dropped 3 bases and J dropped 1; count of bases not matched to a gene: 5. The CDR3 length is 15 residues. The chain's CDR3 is CASSEGTGRSYEQYF. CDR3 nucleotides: TGTGCCAGCAGCGAAGGGACAGGGAGGTCCTACGAGCAGTACTTC.

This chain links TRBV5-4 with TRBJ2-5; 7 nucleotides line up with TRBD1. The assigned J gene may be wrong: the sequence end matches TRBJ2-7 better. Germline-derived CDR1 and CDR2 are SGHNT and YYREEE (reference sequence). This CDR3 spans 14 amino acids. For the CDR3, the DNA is TGTGCCAGCAGCCGGGACAGCCTCTCCTACGAGCAGTACTTC. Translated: CASSRDSLSYEQYF.

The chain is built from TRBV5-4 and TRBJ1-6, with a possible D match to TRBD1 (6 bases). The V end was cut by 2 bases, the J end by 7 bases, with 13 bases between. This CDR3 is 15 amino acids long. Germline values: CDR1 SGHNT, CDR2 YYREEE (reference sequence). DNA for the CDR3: TGTGCCAGCAGCTTAGCGGGGGCCGACAATTCACCCCTCCACTTT. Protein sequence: CASSLAGADNSPLHF.

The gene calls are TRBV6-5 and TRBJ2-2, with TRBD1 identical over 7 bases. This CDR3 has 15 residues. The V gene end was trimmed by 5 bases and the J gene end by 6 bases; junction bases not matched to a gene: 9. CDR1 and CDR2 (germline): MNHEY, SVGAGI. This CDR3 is CASSTQTGVPGELFF. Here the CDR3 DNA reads TGTGCCAGCAGTACCCAAACAGGGGTACCCGGGGAGCTGTTTTTT.

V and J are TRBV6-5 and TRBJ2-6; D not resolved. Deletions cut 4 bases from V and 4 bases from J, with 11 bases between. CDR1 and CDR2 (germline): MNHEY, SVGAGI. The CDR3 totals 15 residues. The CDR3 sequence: CASSCSRSGANVLTF. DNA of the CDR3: TGTGCCAGCAGTTGCTCTAGATCCGGGGCCAACGTCCTGACTTTC.

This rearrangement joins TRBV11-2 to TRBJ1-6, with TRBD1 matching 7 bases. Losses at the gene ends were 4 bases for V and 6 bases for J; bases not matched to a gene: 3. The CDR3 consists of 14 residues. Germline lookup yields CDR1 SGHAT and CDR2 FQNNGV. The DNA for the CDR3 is TGTGCCAGCAGCTCAGACAGGGTTAATTCACCCCTCCACTTT. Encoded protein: CASSSDRVNSPLHF.

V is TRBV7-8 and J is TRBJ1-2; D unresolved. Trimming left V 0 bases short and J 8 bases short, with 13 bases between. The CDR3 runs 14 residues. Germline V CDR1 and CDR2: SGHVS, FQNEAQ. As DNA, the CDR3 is TGTGCCAGCAGCTTAGCGCTTGGGAGCTTCGGCTACACCTTC. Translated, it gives CASSLALGSFGYTF.

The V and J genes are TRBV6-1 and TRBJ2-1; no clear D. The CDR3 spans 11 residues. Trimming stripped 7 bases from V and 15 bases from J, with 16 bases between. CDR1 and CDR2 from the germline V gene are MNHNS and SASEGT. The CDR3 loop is CASIQFRTLFF. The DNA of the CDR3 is TGTGCCAGCATACAATTTCGAACCCTGTTCTTC.

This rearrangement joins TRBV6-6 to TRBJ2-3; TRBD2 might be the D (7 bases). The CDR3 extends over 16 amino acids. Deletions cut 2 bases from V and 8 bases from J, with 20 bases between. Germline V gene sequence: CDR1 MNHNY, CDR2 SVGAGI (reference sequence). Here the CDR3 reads CASSYGGGPLRGTQYF. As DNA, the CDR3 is TGTGCCAGCAGTTACGGCGGGGGCCCCTTGAGAGGTACGCAGTATTTT.

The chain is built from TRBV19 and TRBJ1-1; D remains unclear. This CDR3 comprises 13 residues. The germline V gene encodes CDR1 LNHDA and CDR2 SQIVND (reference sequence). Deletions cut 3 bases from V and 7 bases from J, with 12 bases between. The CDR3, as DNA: TGTGCCAGTAGTATCGTATGGAGCGGTGAAGCTTTCTTT. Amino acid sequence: CASSIVWSGEAFF.

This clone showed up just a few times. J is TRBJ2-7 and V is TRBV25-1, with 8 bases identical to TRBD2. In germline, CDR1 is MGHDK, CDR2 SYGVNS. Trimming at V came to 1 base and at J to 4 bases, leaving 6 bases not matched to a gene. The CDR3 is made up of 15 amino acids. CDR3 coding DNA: TGTGCCAGCAGTGAATCGGGCGGGAGGAATTACGAGCAGTACTTC. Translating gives CASSESGGRNYEQYF.

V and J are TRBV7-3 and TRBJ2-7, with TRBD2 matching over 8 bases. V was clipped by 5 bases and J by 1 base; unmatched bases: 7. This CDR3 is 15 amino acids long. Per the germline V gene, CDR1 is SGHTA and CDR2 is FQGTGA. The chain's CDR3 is CASSQQTSVSYEQYF. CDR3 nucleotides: TGTGCCAGCAGCCAACAGACTAGCGTGTCCTACGAGCAGTACTTC.

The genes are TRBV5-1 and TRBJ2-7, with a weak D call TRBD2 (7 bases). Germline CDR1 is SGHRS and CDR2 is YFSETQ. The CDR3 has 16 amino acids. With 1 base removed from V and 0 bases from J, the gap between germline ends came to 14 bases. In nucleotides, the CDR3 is TGCGCCAGCAGCTTGTTGGGGGGGCACCCCTCCTACGAGCAGTACTTC. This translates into CASSLLGGHPSYEQYF. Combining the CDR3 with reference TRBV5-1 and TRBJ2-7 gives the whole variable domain KAGVTQTPRYLIKTRGQQVTLSCSPISGHRSVSWYQQTPGQGLQFLFEYFSETQRNKGNFPGRFSGRQFSNSRSEMNVSTLELGDSALYLCASSLLGGHPSYEQYFGPGTRLTVT.

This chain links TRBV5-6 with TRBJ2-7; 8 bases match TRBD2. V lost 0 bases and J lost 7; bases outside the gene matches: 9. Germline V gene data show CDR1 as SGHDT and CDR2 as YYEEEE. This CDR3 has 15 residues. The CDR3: CASSLGPAGVGEQYF. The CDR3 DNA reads TGTGCCAGCAGCTTGGGTCCAGCGGGAGTGGGTGAGCAGTACTTC.

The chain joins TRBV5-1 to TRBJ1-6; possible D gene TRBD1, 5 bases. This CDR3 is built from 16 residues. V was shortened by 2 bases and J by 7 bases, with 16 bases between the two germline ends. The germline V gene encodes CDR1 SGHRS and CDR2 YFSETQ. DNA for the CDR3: TGCGCCAGCAGCTTCGGGGGTACCGTACAGAATTCACCCCTCCACTTT. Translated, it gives CASSFGGTVQNSPLHF.

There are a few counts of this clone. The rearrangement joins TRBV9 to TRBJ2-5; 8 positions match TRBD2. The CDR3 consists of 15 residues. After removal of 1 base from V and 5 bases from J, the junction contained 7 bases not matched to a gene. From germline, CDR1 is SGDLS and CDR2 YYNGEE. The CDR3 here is CASSVSGGVWETQYF. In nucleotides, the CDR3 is TGTGCCAGCAGCGTATCGGGGGGGGTCTGGGAGACCCAGTACTTC.

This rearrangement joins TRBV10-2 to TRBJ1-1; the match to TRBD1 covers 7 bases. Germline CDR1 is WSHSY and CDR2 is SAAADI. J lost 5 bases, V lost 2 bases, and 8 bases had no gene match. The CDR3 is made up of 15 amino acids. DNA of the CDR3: TGCGCCAGCAGTGAGCCATACAGGGGAGGTACTGAAGCTTTCTTT. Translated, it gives CASSEPYRGGTEAFF.

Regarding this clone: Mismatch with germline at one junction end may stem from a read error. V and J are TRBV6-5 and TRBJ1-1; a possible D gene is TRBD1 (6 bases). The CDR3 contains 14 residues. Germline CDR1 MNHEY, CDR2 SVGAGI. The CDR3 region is CASSLAGAGAEASF. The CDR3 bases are TGTGCCAGCAGTTTGGCAGGGGCAGGGGCTGAAGCTTCCTTT.

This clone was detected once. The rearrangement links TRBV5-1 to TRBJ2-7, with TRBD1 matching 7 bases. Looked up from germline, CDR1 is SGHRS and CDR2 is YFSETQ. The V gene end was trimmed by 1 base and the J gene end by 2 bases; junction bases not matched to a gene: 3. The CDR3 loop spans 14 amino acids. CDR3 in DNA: TGCGCCAGCAGCTTGTACGGGACAGCCTACGAGCAGTACTTC. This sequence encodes CASSLYGTAYEQYF.

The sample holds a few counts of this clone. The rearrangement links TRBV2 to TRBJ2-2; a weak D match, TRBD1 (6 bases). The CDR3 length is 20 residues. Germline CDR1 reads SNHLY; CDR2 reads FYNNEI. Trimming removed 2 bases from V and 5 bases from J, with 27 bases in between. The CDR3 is CASSESARGRGWERTGELFF. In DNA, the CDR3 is TGTGCCAGCAGTGAATCCGCCCGAGGCAGGGGTTGGGAACGGACCGGGGAGCTGTTTTTT.

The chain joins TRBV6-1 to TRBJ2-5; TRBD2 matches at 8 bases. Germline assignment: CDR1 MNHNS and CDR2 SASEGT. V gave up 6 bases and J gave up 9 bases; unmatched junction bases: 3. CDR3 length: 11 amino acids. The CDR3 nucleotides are TGTGCCAGCAGGTGGACTAGCCCCCAGTACTTC. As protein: CASRWTSPQYF.